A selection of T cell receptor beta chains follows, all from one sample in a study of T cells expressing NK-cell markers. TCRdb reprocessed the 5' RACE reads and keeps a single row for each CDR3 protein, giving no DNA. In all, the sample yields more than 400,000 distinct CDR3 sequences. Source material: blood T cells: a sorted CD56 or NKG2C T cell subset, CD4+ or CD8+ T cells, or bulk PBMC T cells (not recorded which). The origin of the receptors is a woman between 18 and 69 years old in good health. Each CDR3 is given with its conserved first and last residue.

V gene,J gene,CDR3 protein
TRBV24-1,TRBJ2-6,CATSDREAGANVLTF
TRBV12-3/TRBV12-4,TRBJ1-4,CASSHAADNEKLFF
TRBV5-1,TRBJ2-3,CASSLDKSTDTQYF
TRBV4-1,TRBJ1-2,CASSQWAGGLGYGYTF
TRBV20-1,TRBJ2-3,CSAVPGLGPDTQYF
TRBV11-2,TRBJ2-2,CASRLSGSSGELFF
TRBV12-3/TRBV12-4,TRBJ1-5,CASSWQLDREIGNQPQHF
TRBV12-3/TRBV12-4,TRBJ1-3,CASSLRVGTGNTIYF
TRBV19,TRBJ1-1,CASSSDRVWNTEAFF
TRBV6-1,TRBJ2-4,CASSPDHLLAKNIQYF